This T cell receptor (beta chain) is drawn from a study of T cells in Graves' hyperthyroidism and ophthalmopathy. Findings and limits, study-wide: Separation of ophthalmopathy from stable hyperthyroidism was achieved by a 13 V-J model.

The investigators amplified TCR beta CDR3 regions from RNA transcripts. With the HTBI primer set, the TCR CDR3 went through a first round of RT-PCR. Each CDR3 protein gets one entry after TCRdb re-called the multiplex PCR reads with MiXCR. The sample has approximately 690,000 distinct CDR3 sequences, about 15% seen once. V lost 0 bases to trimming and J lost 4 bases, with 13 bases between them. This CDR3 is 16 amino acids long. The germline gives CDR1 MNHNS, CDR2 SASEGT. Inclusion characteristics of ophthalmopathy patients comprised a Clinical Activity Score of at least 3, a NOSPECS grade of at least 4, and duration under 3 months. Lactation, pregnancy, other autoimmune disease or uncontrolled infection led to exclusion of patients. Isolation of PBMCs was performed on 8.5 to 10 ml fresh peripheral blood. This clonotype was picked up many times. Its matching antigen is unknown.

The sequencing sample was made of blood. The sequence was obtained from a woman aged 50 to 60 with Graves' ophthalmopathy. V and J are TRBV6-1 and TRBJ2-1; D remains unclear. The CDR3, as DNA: TGTGCCAGCAGTGAAGCAGAGCGACCCCCGTACAATGAGCAGTTCTTC. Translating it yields CASSEAERPPYNEQFF.